Each of the 27 T cell receptor beta chains below was sequenced from the same sample in a study of PD-L1 blockade in urothelial cancer. Only in-frame clones appear in the TCRdb table, and some are missing; sequencing was by immunoSEQ multiplex PCR. Among approximately 100,000 clones listed, about 90% were seen once. Specimen: PBMCs, collected around atezolizumab (anti-PD-L1) treatment. These TCRs come from a woman aged 80 or over with urothelial cancer.

The CDR3 sequence is CATSLDIQPQHF. The CDR3 DNA reads TGTGCCACCAGCTTGGACATACAGCCCCAGCATTTT. The chain joins TRBV15 to TRBJ1-5; D might be TRBD1 (5 bases). This CDR3 spans 12 amino acids. Deletions cut 5 bases from V and 7 bases from J, with 9 bases between. Germline assignment: CDR1 LNHNV and CDR2 YYDKDF (reference sequence).

J is TRBJ2-7 and V is TRBV7-2; 7 nucleotides agree with TRBD1. Trimming at V came to 1 base and at J to 3 bases, leaving 6 bases not matched to a gene. The CDR3 runs to 15 residues. Germline V gene sequence: CDR1 SGHTA, CDR2 FQGNSA. The CDR3 region is CASSLGAGGDYEQYF. As DNA, the CDR3 is TGTGCCAGCAGCTTAGGGGCAGGGGGTGACTACGAGCAGTACTTC.

This clone was recorded once. This chain connects TRBV28 to TRBJ1-1; D may be TRBD1 (6 bases). This CDR3 region has 13 residues. V lost 3 bases and J 6 bases, leaving 11 bases between the germline ends. Germline CDR1 and CDR2: MDHEN and SYDVKM. The DNA of the CDR3 is TGTGCCAGCAGTTTTCCCAGGGGCTCTGAAGCTTTCTTT. Translated: CASSFPRGSEAFF.

Here the CDR3 DNA reads TGCGCCAGCAGACCCACGACTAGCGGCCAAGAGACCCAGTACTTC. Amino acid sequence: CASRPTTSGQETQYF. The chain has TRBV5-1 and TRBJ2-5; TRBD2 matches at 9 bases. There are 15 residues in the CDR3. Per germline, CDR1 SGHRS and CDR2 YFSETQ. Losses at the gene ends were 5 bases for V and 1 base for J; bases not matched to a gene: 6.

J is TRBJ2-7 and V is TRBV9; weak D call: TRBD2 (6 bases). V gave up 0 bases and J gave up 3 bases, with 13 bases separating them. There are 15 residues in the CDR3. Per germline, CDR1 SGDLS and CDR2 YYNGEE. The CDR3 DNA reads TGTGCCAGCAGCGTAGGCCCTTCCGGGAGCTACGAGCAGTACTTC. Its translation: CASSVGPSGSYEQYF. The full variable domain, in which reference TRBV9 and TRBJ2-7 provide the parts outside the CDR3, is DSGVTQTPKHLITATGQRVTLRCSPRSGDLSVYWYQQSLDQGLQFLIQYYNGEERAKGNILERFSAQQFPDLHSELNLSSLELGDSALYFCASSVGPSGSYEQYFGPGTRLTVT.

The chain combines TRBV4-1 with TRBJ2-5, with 10 nucleotides matching TRBD2. After removal of 1 base from V and 4 bases from J, the junction contained 9 bases not matched to a gene. Germline lookup yields CDR1 MGHRA and CDR2 YSYEKL. CDR3 length: 17 amino acids. The CDR3 sequence is CASSQGSGRALGETQYF. In DNA, the CDR3 is TGCGCCAGCAGCCAAGGAAGCGGGAGGGCCCTCGGAGAGACCCAGTACTTC.

V and J are TRBV18 and TRBJ2-3; no definite D call. This CDR3 comprises 13 residues. Deletions cut 2 bases from V and 4 bases from J, with 7 bases between. Looked up from germline, CDR1 is KGHSH and CDR2 is LQKENI. CDR3 nucleotides: TGTGCCAGCTCACCAACTTTCTCAGATACGCAGTATTTT. Residues: CASSPTFSDTQYF.

The genes are TRBV9 and TRBJ2-1, with 13 bases matching TRBD2. Germline assignment: CDR1 SGDLS and CDR2 YYNGEE. J was trimmed by 1 base and V by 3 bases; bases with no gene match: 4. The CDR3 loop spans 17 amino acids. The DNA for the CDR3 is TGTGCCAGCAGCGGAATGGGACTAGCGGGGTCCTACAATGAGCAGTTCTTC. As protein: CASSGMGLAGSYNEQFF.

The chain is built from TRBV2 and TRBJ1-3; no clear D. Trimming shortened V by 4 bases and J by 4 bases, and 11 bases separated the two germline ends. The CDR3 spans 14 residues. CDR1 is SNHLY, CDR2 FYNNEI, per germline. The CDR3 region has the DNA TGTGCCAGCAGTGGCCCCCTAGCGGGAAACACCATATATTTT. Its translation is CASSGPLAGNTIYF.

This clone has just a few counts. The chain links TRBV30 to TRBJ2-1; 9 bases agree with TRBD2. CDR3 size: 14 residues. CDR1 is GTSNPN, CDR2 SVGIG, per germline (reference sequence). V dropped 7 bases and J dropped 1; count of bases not matched to a gene: 5. The CDR3 nucleotides read TGTGCCTTTAGCGGGAGTCCATCCTACAATGAGCAGTTCTTC. This translates into CAFSGSPSYNEQFF.

The chain employs TRBV27 and TRBJ2-7, with D perhaps matching TRBD2 (6 bases). Germline V lookup: CDR1 MNHEY, CDR2 SMNVEV (reference sequence). Trimming pared 3 bases from V and 2 bases from J, leaving 8 bases between. The CDR3 has 13 amino acids. The CDR3 coding sequence is TGTGCCAGCAGTTTGCCGGGGGCCTACGAGCAGTACTTC. Encoded protein: CASSLPGAYEQYF.

The J gene is TRBJ2-7, the V gene TRBV7-9, with TRBD1 identical over 9 bases. Germline V gene sequence: CDR1 SEHNR, CDR2 FQNEAQ (reference sequence). CDR3 length: 16 residues. V gave up 5 bases and J gave up 3 bases; unmatched junction bases: 11. The CDR3 region is CASSADSGTGFYEQYF. CDR3 in DNA: TGTGCCAGCAGCGCGGACTCCGGGACAGGGTTCTACGAGCAGTACTTC.

The chain has TRBV5-1 and TRBJ2-1; 13 positions agree with TRBD2. The CDR3 covers 18 residues. V gave up 0 bases and J gave up 2 bases; unmatched junction bases: 5. In germline, CDR1 is SGHRS, CDR2 YFSETQ. DNA for the CDR3: TGCGCCAGCAGCTTGGGGACTAGCGGGAGCGCTGCCTACAATGAGCAGTTCTTC. Translating it yields CASSLGTSGSAAYNEQFF.

The J gene is TRBJ1-1, the V gene TRBV5-1; unclear D gene. The CDR3 is 14 amino acids. V was clipped by 0 bases and J by 1 base, with 7 bases between them. The germline V gene has CDR1 SGHRS and CDR2 YFSETQ. CDR3 residues: CASSLGHPNTEAFF. CDR3 nucleotide sequence: TGCGCCAGCAGCTTGGGACACCCGAACACTGAAGCTTTCTTT.

V is TRBV5-5 and J is TRBJ2-7, with D possibly TRBD2 on 5 matching bases. From germline, CDR1 is SGHKS and CDR2 YYEKEE (reference sequence). The V end was cut by 5 bases, the J end by 2 bases, with 11 bases between. CDR3 size: 13 residues. In DNA, the CDR3 is TGTGCCAGCAGAGATGACGGGACCTACGAGCAGTACTTC. It specifies CASRDDGTYEQYF.

The rearrangement joins TRBV18 to TRBJ1-2, with 9 bases that match TRBD1. This CDR3 contains 14 residues. V was pared by 6 bases and J by 0 bases, with 2 bases of the junction left unmatched. Germline CDR1 is KGHSH and CDR2 is LQKENI. CDR3 bases: TGTGCCAGCTCGGACAGGGGACCTAACTATGGCTACACCTTC. Protein: CASSDRGPNYGYTF.

The gene calls are TRBV30 and TRBJ1-5; 9 positions agree with TRBD1. Germline-derived CDR1 and CDR2 are GTSNPN and SVGIG (reference sequence). J was trimmed by 2 bases and V by 2 bases; bases with no gene match: 7. This CDR3 has 16 residues. The CDR3 nucleotides are TGTGCCTGGAGTACACCCACAGGGGGCGGCAATCAGCCCCAGCATTTT. As protein: CAWSTPTGGGNQPQHF.

This clone was found once. This chain links TRBV30 with TRBJ2-6, with D possibly being TRBD2 (5 bases). The CDR3 has 16 amino acids. V lost 0 bases and J 2 bases, leaving 11 bases between the germline ends. Looked up from germline, CDR1 is GTSNPN and CDR2 is SVGIG (reference sequence). CDR3 loop: CAWSVPRGTGANVLTF. The CDR3, as DNA: TGTGCCTGGAGTGTACCCCGAGGGACTGGGGCCAACGTCCTGACTTTC.

The chain employs TRBV10-2 and TRBJ1-2, with 10 bases aligning to TRBD1. Germline V lookup: CDR1 WSHSY, CDR2 SAAADI. CDR3 length equals 14 residues. After removal of 6 bases from V and 6 bases from J, the junction contained 7 bases not matched to a gene. CDR3 nucleotide sequence: TGCGCCAGCAGCCAACTCGGGACAGGGGATGGCTACACCTTC. Translation: CASSQLGTGDGYTF.

The CDR3 loop reads CASSLVAPNTQYF. CDR3 nucleotides: TGTGCCAGCAGTTTGGTAGCACCAAATACGCAGTATTTT. This sequence joins TRBV28 and TRBJ2-3, with D unresolved. Per germline, CDR1 MDHEN and CDR2 SYDVKM. Trimming shortened V by 3 bases and J by 7 bases, and 11 bases separated the two germline ends. The CDR3 runs to 13 residues.

The chain carries TRBV5-5 and TRBJ2-7; 7 bases map to TRBD1. CDR3 size: 12 residues. Trimming cost V 4 bases and J 4 bases; bases outside gene matches: 2. CDR1 SGHKS and CDR2 YYEKEE come from the germline V gene (reference sequence). DNA for the CDR3: TGTGCCAGCAGCCCACAGGGGTACGAGCAGTACTTC. Its translation: CASSPQGYEQYF. Filled out from reference TRBV5-5 and TRBJ2-7, the complete variable domain reads DAGVTQSPTHLIKTRGQQVTLRCSPISGHKSVSWYQQVLGQGPQFIFQYYEKEERGRGNFPDRFSARQFPNYSSELNVNALLLGDSALYLCASSPQGYEQYFGPGTRLTVT.

The chain recombines TRBV9 with TRBJ2-1, with 10 bases lining up with TRBD2. This CDR3 spans 18 amino acids. The germline CDR1 and CDR2 sequences are SGDLS and YYNGEE. Trimming cost V 0 bases and J 7 bases; bases outside gene matches: 13. The CDR3 sequence: CASSVGGAGGPRVNEQFF. The CDR3, as DNA: TGTGCCAGCAGCGTAGGGGGAGCGGGAGGGCCGAGGGTTAATGAGCAGTTCTTC.

This chain connects TRBV6-5 to TRBJ2-1; 11 bases are shared with TRBD2. Germline CDR1 MNHEY, CDR2 SVGAGI. The CDR3 spans 15 residues. Germline trimming cut 7 bases from V and 7 bases from J; bases unmatched to any gene: 9. In DNA form, the CDR3 reads TGTGCCAGCACCGAGGGACTAGCGGAGAGGAATGAGCAGTTCTTC. It translates to CASTEGLAERNEQFF.

The chain recombines TRBV4-2 with TRBJ1-4; no firm D call. The germline V and J ends were trimmed by 4 bases and 4 bases, with 19 bases remaining between them. The CDR3 runs 17 residues. The germline V gene encodes CDR1 LGHNA and CDR2 YNFKEQ. The CDR3 reads CASSPSPTPRNNEKLFF. The DNA for the CDR3 is TGTGCCAGCAGCCCCTCCCCAACCCCGAGGAATAATGAAAAACTGTTTTTT.

The chain couples TRBV5-1 to TRBJ2-5, with TRBD2 matching 7 bases. CDR1 SGHRS and CDR2 YFSETQ come from the germline V gene. After removal of 0 bases from V and 4 bases from J, the junction contained 6 bases not matched to a gene. The CDR3 is 15 residues long. CDR3 protein: CASSLAAGAGETQYF. In nucleotides, the CDR3 is TGCGCCAGCAGCTTGGCGGCGGGAGCGGGAGAGACCCAGTACTTC.

The chain combines TRBV2 with TRBJ2-2; 7 nucleotides match TRBD1. This CDR3 has 16 residues. Per the germline V gene, CDR1 is SNHLY and CDR2 is FYNNEI. With V trimmed by 0 bases and J by 6 bases, 7 bases remained unmatched. Written as DNA, the CDR3 is TGTGCCAGCAGTGAAGCGCAACAGGGGAGAGCCGGGGAGCTGTTTTTT. Encoded protein: CASSEAQQGRAGELFF.

This rearrangement joins TRBV28 to TRBJ1-5; no reliable D call. V was trimmed by 7 bases and J by 2 bases, leaving 9 bases between them. The CDR3 spans 13 residues. Germline V gene data show CDR1 as MDHEN and CDR2 as SYDVKM. CDR3 amino acids: CASTWRGNQPQHF. In DNA, the CDR3 is TGTGCCAGCACCTGGCGGGGCAATCAGCCCCAGCATTTT. The whole variable domain, remainder taken from reference TRBV28 and TRBJ1-5, is DVKVTQSSRYLVKRTGEKVFLECVQDMDHENMFWYRQDPGLGLRLIYFSYDVKMKEKGDIPEGYSVSREKKERFSLILESASTNQTSMYLCASTWRGNQPQHFGDGTRLSIL.